One sample yielded the 10 T cell receptor beta chains listed below, sequenced in a study of T cells after yellow fever vaccination. TCRdb independently ran MiXCR on the 5' RACE reads; one entry per CDR3 protein. The data show some 300,000 distinct CDR3 sequences, under 9% seen once. The source material was CD4+ T cells sorted from PBMCs, sampled 5 days after the yellow fever booster vaccination. The source of these receptors is a young man who received the YFV17D yellow fever vaccine.

This clonotype has more than one count but fewer than ten. The chain combines TRBV6-2 or TRBV6-3 with TRBJ2-7; possible D gene TRBD1, 7 bases. CDR3 size: 15 residues. V lost 7 bases and J lost 0, with 16 bases in between. From germline, CDR1 is MNHEY and CDR2 SVGEGT. CDR3 sequence (DNA): TGTGCCAGCAACTCGGGGGACAGCCTCTCCTACGAGCAGTACGTC. Residues: CASNSGDSLSYEQYV.

V usage is TRBV20-1 and J usage is TRBJ1-1; TRBD1 agrees at 9 bases. Germline V gene data show CDR1 as DFQATT and CDR2 as SNEGSKA (reference sequence). CDR3 length equals 15 residues. The V gene end was trimmed by 3 bases and the J gene end by 4 bases; junction bases not matched to a gene: 9. DNA for the CDR3: TGCAGTGCTAGGGGCGACAGGGGGTTGGTCACTGAAGCTTTCTTT. Translating gives CSARGDRGLVTEAFF.

This clonotype was seen a few times. The V gene is TRBV3-1, the J gene TRBJ1-5; D call uncertain. V lost 3 bases, J lost 4 bases, and 7 bases lay in between. The CDR3 contains 13 residues. In germline, CDR1 is LGHDT, CDR2 YNNKEL (reference sequence). Written as DNA, the CDR3 is TGTGCCAGCAGCCACCGACAAAATCAGCCCCAGCATTTT. Amino acids: CASSHRQNQPQHF.

The table lists this clonotype with a few counts. The chain employs TRBV9 and TRBJ1-1; D perhaps matches TRBD1 (5 bases). CDR1 is SGDLS, CDR2 YYNGEE, per germline. Trimming took 3 bases from V and 3 from J, leaving 15 bases between them. The CDR3 has 15 amino acids. The CDR3 DNA follows: TGTGCCAGCAGCGCCTCCGAGGGGACCTACACTGAAGCTTTCTTT. Protein sequence: CASSASEGTYTEAFF. Full variable domain (remainder filled in from reference TRBV9 and TRBJ1-1): DSGVTQTPKHLITATGQRVTLRCSPRSGDLSVYWYQQSLDQGLQFLIQYYNGEERAKGNILERFSAQQFPDLHSELNLSSLELGDSALYFCASSASEGTYTEAFFGQGTRLTVV.

The gene calls are TRBV6-2 or TRBV6-3 and TRBJ2-3; the match to TRBD2 covers 14 bases. CDR1 is MNHEY and CDR2 is SVGEGT in the germline V gene. With V trimmed by 2 bases and J by 5 bases, 6 bases remained unmatched. The CDR3 is made up of 17 amino acids. The CDR3 spells CASSYGLAGGGGDTQYF. CDR3 nucleotides: TGTGCCAGCAGTTACGGACTAGCGGGGGGAGGTGGAGATACGCAGTATTTT.

The V and J genes are TRBV9 and TRBJ2-5, with 8 positions matching TRBD2. Losses at the gene ends were 1 base for V and 5 bases for J; bases not matched to a gene: 4. The CDR3 runs 14 residues. CDR1 and CDR2 from the germline V gene are SGDLS and YYNGEE. For the CDR3, the DNA is TGTGCCAGCAGCGTAAGAACGGGGGGGGAGACCCAGTACTTC. It codes for CASSVRTGGETQYF.

The J gene is TRBJ2-5, the V gene TRBV7-2; 9 nucleotides align to TRBD1. The CDR3 totals 15 residues. CDR1 is SGHTA, CDR2 FQGNSA, per germline. The trim removed 5 bases at V and 3 bases at J, leaving 7 bases unmatched. The CDR3 DNA reads as TGTGCCAGCAGCGTGAGACAGGGGGGAAAAGAGACCCAGTACTTC. This sequence encodes CASSVRQGGKETQYF.

There are a few counts of this clonotype. This chain joins TRBV27 and TRBJ1-3; no reliable D call. Germline assignment: CDR1 MNHEY and CDR2 SMNVEV (reference sequence). There are 13 residues in the CDR3. The germline V and J ends were trimmed by 5 bases and 3 bases, with 8 bases remaining between them. The CDR3 protein is CASSEDFGNTIYF. The CDR3 DNA sequence: TGTGCCAGCAGTGAGGACTTTGGAAACACCATATATTTT.

This clonotype was seen at least ten times. The gene calls are TRBV5-1 and TRBJ2-2; D might be TRBD2 (6 bases). V dropped 2 bases and J dropped 5 bases, with 13 bases sitting between them. The length of the CDR3 is 15 residues. Germline assignment: CDR1 SGHRS and CDR2 YFSETQ. Here the CDR3 reads CASSLGGLWTGELFF. CDR3 nucleotides: TGCGCCAGCAGCTTAGGAGGGTTGTGGACCGGGGAGCTGTTTTTT.

V usage is TRBV5-1 and J usage is TRBJ2-3; 13 bases match TRBD2. The CDR3 contains 16 residues. V dropped 5 bases and J dropped 2; count of bases not matched to a gene: 5. Germline CDR1 SGHRS, CDR2 YFSETQ. CDR3 sequence: CASRKLAGGITDTQYF. In nucleotides, the CDR3 is TGCGCCAGCAGAAAACTAGCGGGGGGGATCACAGATACGCAGTATTTT.